This entry is about one T cell receptor (beta chain). Antigen unknown. The entry originates in a study of cytomegalovirus exposure and HLA in healthy donors. Across the whole study: The same platform used for the 666 first-cohort repertoires was also used for the approximately 120 validation repertoires, as a later analysis reported. Findings of the study overall: Some public TCRs appeared in many individuals, while most sequences were rare. Associated with cytomegalovirus, according to the listing, were around 170 TCR beta chains. Diagnosis of cytomegalovirus status made by the classifier reportedly showed high specificity and sensitivity.

Profiled with immunoSEQ multiplex PCR; TCRdb holds only in-frame clones, not every one. The sample shows roughly 250,000 clones, 86% of them seen only once. Germline-derived CDR1 and CDR2 are SGHNT and YYREEE (reference sequence). Trimming at V came to 2 bases and at J to 3 bases, leaving 4 bases not matched to a gene. The CDR3 spans 14 residues. The sequenced sample was PBMCs. The J gene is TRBJ1-1, the V gene TRBV5-4, with 7 bases fitting TRBD1. This TCR was recovered from a woman aged 25-40 years in good health and CMV-seropositive. The CDR3: CASSFDRVDTEAFF. The DNA of the CDR3 is TGTGCCAGCAGCTTCGACAGGGTAGACACTGAAGCTTTCTTT.